The clone carrying this T cell receptor beta chain came up a few times. Its matching antigen is unknown. The data stem from a study of early T cells in non-severe SARS-CoV-2 infection. Overall study: Sequencing used unsorted whole-blood bulk RNA, so chains lack pairing.

General observations from the study: Anti-spike CD8 responses were favored by VDJdb matching, which missed private and CD4 specificities.

In germline, CDR1 is LGHNA, CDR2 YNFKEQ. This CDR3 has 16 amino acids. Trimming took 4 bases from V and 0 from J; bases not matched to a gene: 7. Individual cDNA molecules were tagged with unique molecular identifiers, the study reported. TCRdb used MiXCR to reprocess the 5' RACE reads, holding one entry per CDR3 protein. The sample comprises 50,000 to 75,000 distinct CDR3 sequences, around 12% of which are singletons, and over 1% rests with the top ten. This sample comprised whole blood, obtained at baseline. The origin of this receptor is an adult who was a healthcare worker with PCR-confirmed SARS-CoV-2 infection or an uninfected control (not recorded which). The donor label of this sample is uncertain. The V and J genes are TRBV4-2 and TRBJ2-3; TRBD1 matches 7 bases. Here the CDR3 reads CASSLQGTLSTDTQYF. Here the CDR3 DNA reads TGTGCCAGCAGCCTACAGGGGACCTTAAGCACAGATACGCAGTATTTT.